These 8 T cell receptor beta chains originate from one sample sequenced in a study of T cell repertoires in cytomegalovirus infection. TCRdb reanalysed the reads using MiXCR and keeps one entry per CDR3 protein. This table has approximately 550,000 distinct CDR3 sequences, 16% appearing once. The sample consisted of CD8+ T cells from PBMCs. The receptors derive from a human donor in good health (CMV status not recorded). Some clones in this sample may be carry-over from other donors' samples.

The V and J genes are TRBV13 and TRBJ2-7; tentative D call: TRBD1 (6 bases). This CDR3 is built from 15 residues. The germline V gene has CDR1 PRHDT and CDR2 FYEKMQ (reference sequence). Trimming removed 5 bases at V and 2 bases at J, with 16 bases between. This chain's CDR3 is CASSLNRDPPYEQYF. The CDR3 nucleotides read TGTGCCAGCAGCCTCAACAGGGACCCTCCCTACGAGCAGTACTTC.

This clonotype was observed a few times. The genes are TRBV10-2 and TRBJ2-7; 9 bases are shared with TRBD1. This CDR3 is 16 amino acids long. V shed 0 bases, J shed 3 bases, and the junction held 6 bases outside the gene matches. Germline CDR1 reads WSHSY; CDR2 reads SAAADI. The DNA of the CDR3 is TGCGCCAGCAGTGAGTCGGACAGGGGCCCAATCTACGAGCAGTACTTC. Amino acids: CASSESDRGPIYEQYF.

This clonotype was detected many times. The chain links TRBV7-6 to TRBJ1-1, with D possibly TRBD1 on 6 matching bases. The germline gives CDR1 SGHVS, CDR2 FNYEAQ. Between the trimmed V and J ends, which lost 5 bases and 2 bases, there was a span of 18 bases. CDR3 length equals 16 residues. CDR3 sequence: CASSPWPRQANTEAFF. The CDR3 region has the DNA TGTGCCAGCAGCCCATGGCCACGACAGGCAAACACTGAAGCTTTCTTT.

This clonotype has at least ten counts. This chain joins TRBV24-1 and TRBJ2-1; TRBD2 aligns across 9 bases. Germline CDR1 reads KGHDR; CDR2 reads SFDVKD. The CDR3 sequence is 13 residues long. The V segment lost 9 bases and the J segment 4 bases; nucleotides outside the gene matches: 3. The CDR3 coding sequence is TGTGCCACCTCAGCGGGGGGATACAATGAGCAGTTCTTC. Protein: CATSAGGYNEQFF.

The V and J genes are TRBV6-4 and TRBJ2-7, with D possibly TRBD1 on 5 matching bases. In germline, CDR1 is MRHNA, CDR2 SNTAGT. This CDR3 is built from 15 residues. V was pared by 2 bases and J by 3 bases, with 14 bases between. The CDR3 nucleotides read TGTGCCAGCAGTGACGAGGCAGGGAAAAGCTACGAGCAGTACTTC. It is translated as CASSDEAGKSYEQYF.

The rearrangement joins TRBV6-5 to TRBJ1-6; TRBD1 is a possible D gene (6 bases). The germline V gene has CDR1 MNHEY and CDR2 SVGAGI. The length of the CDR3 is 14 residues. Trimming left V 6 bases short and J 6 bases short, with 12 bases between. CDR3 sequence (DNA): TGTGCCAGCAGCCCGACAGGCGGTAATTCACCCCTCCACTTT. Residues: CASSPTGGNSPLHF.

This clonotype was seen repeatedly, ten times or more. The chain combines TRBV7-9 with TRBJ2-3, with unresolved D. Germline V gene lookup returns CDR1 SEHNR and CDR2 FQNEAQ (reference sequence). The length of the CDR3 is 14 residues. The V end lost 4 bases, the J end lost 2 bases, and 10 bases lay between the germline ends. The CDR3 nucleotides read TGTGCCAGCAGCTACCAACTGCCCACAGATACGCAGTATTTT. Amino acid sequence: CASSYQLPTDTQYF.

This clonotype was counted at least ten times. The chain recombines TRBV19 with TRBJ1-5; D gene ambiguous. The germline V gene has CDR1 LNHDA and CDR2 SQIVND (reference sequence). V was trimmed by 4 bases and J by 7 bases, leaving 17 bases between them. The CDR3 consists of 15 residues. In nucleotides, the CDR3 is TGTGCCAGTAGTACGACGACCACGCGATGGCAGCCCCAGCATTTT. Its translation: CASSTTTTRWQPQHF.